The T cell receptor beta chain described here comes from a study of metastatic and nonmetastatic thyroid tumors. Study as a whole: Blood and tumor or nodule tissue repertoires from malignant and benign thyroid patients were compared.

V was clipped by 5 bases and J by 2 bases; unmatched bases: 6. The CDR3 is 15 amino acids. Germline loops: CDR1 SGHTA, CDR2 FQGNSA. MiXCR re-clonotyped the PCR reads for TCRdb. This repertoire shows roughly 10,000 clones, 20% to 25% found once; its top ten account for less than 20%. All patients were untreated before thyroid surgery. The chain carries TRBV7-2 and TRBJ2-7; the match to TRBD1 covers 10 bases. The sequence was collected from a female donor with papillary thyroid cancer or a benign thyroid nodule (not recorded which). Some clones in this sample may be carry-over from other donors' samples. The sample consisted of adjacent normal tissue. In nucleotides, the CDR3 is TGTGCCAGCAGCCTAGGGGGGACAGGGGCCTACGAGCAGTACTTC. Encoded protein: CASSLGGTGAYEQYF.